One and the same sample provided the 22 T cell receptor beta chains below, sequenced in a study of blood T cell repertoires in COVID-19 (TCRdb year 2020). The library was produced with the immunoSEQ multiplex PCR assay. Drawn from immuneACCESS, this table holds only the in-frame rearrangements with V and J called that TCRdb kept. Clones are partly lost; checked studies trace under half to an unresolved V gene and leave the rest unexplained. This sample is represented by a few hundred thousand clones; 90% of them were singletons. The ten largest clones add up to about 2.1% of the sample. What was sequenced was peripheral blood. These TCRs come from a woman aged 55-70 years with COVID-19, enrolled during active disease.

The chain is built from TRBV14 and TRBJ2-7, with 8 positions matching TRBD1. The CDR3 runs 14 residues. Germline V gives CDR1 SGHDN, CDR2 FVKESK. V was pared by 6 bases and J by 3 bases, with 7 bases of the junction left unmatched. The DNA for the CDR3 is TGTGCCAGCAGACCCATGACAGGGGTCTACGAGCAGTACTTC. This gives the protein CASRPMTGVYEQYF.

This clone was detected a few times. J is TRBJ1-1 and V is TRBV4-2, with a possible D match to TRBD1 (6 bases). The CDR3 covers 12 residues. V was trimmed by 3 bases and J by 6 bases, leaving 8 bases between them. CDR1 LGHNA and CDR2 YNFKEQ come from the germline V gene. The CDR3 region has the DNA TGTGCCAGCAGCCACCGGACAGCTGAAGCTTTCTTT. The encoded protein is CASSHRTAEAFF.

This clone was detected only once. This CDR3 reads CASSSGGGGYTF. The CDR3 bases are TGTGCCAGCAGCTCAGGGGGCGGCGGCTACACCTTC. The chain combines TRBV7-9 with TRBJ1-2, with 8 bases that match TRBD1. With 4 bases clipped from V and 8 bases from J, the junction kept 3 bases outside the gene matches. Germline lookup yields CDR1 SEHNR and CDR2 FQNEAQ (reference sequence). CDR3 size: 12 residues.

This clone was detected once. The genes are TRBV28 and TRBJ1-5; D is perhaps TRBD1 (6 bases). Germline V CDR1 and CDR2: MDHEN, SYDVKM. The germline V and J ends were trimmed by 2 bases and 0 bases, with 17 bases remaining between them. CDR3 size: 18 residues. CDR3 sequence (DNA): TGTGCCAGCAGTTTACTACAGGGAGAGGGATATAGCAATCAGCCCCAGCATTTT. Translating it yields CASSLLQGEGYSNQPQHF.

The chain employs TRBV7-2 and TRBJ1-1, with a weak D call TRBD1 (5 bases). V shed 4 bases and J shed 4 bases, with 16 bases lying between them. Germline V gives CDR1 SGHTA, CDR2 FQGNSA. The CDR3 extends over 15 amino acids. The CDR3 loop reads CASSSQGGGSTEAFF. CDR3 nucleotide sequence: TGTGCCAGCAGCTCCCAGGGTGGGGGGTCCACTGAAGCTTTCTTT.

The gene calls are TRBV6-2 or TRBV6-3 and TRBJ2-7; D uncertain. CDR1 is MNHEY and CDR2 is SVGEGT in the germline V gene. The CDR3 has 12 amino acids. V lost 0 bases and J lost 5, with 5 bases in between. CDR3 sequence: CASSYSLDEQYF. The CDR3 region has the DNA TGTGCCAGCAGTTACTCCCTTGACGAGCAGTACTTC.

The chain has TRBV15 and TRBJ2-1; 7 bases agree with TRBD2. With 6 bases clipped from V and 5 bases from J, the junction kept 4 bases outside the gene matches. The germline CDR1 and CDR2 sequences are LNHNV and YYDKDF (reference sequence). The CDR3 spans 13 residues. CDR3 residues: CATRGGTHNEQFF. DNA for the CDR3: TGTGCCACCAGGGGGGGGACTCACAATGAGCAGTTCTTC. Variable domain in full (rest from reference TRBV15 and TRBJ2-1): DAMVIQNPRYQVTQFGKPVTLSCSQTLNHNVMYWYQQKSSQAPKLLFHYYDKDFNNEADTPDNFQSRRPNTSFCFLDIRSPGLGDTAMYLCATRGGTHNEQFFGPGTRLTVL.

The gene calls are TRBV5-1 and TRBJ2-2; tentatively, D is TRBD2 (5 bases). CDR3 length equals 15 residues. Trimming left V 2 bases short and J 5 bases short, with 13 bases between. CDR1 and CDR2 (germline): SGHRS, YFSETQ. The CDR3 is CASSLEGSGTGELFF. The CDR3 nucleotides read TGCGCCAGCAGCTTAGAGGGTTCGGGGACCGGGGAGCTGTTTTTT.

This chain links TRBV7-3 with TRBJ2-1, with 7 bases aligning to TRBD1. The CDR3 sequence is 16 residues long. Germline trimming cut 0 bases from V and 9 bases from J; bases unmatched to any gene: 11. The V gene's germline CDR1 is SGHTA and CDR2 FQGTGA. The CDR3 nucleotides are TGTGCCAGCAGCTTAACCCGAGAGGGGGCGCTGGGTGAGCAGTTCTTC. Its protein is CASSLTREGALGEQFF. Complete variable domain (other parts from reference TRBV7-3 and TRBJ2-1): GAGVSQTPSNKVTEKGKYVELRCDPISGHTALYWYRQSLGQGPEFLIYFQGTGAADDSGLPNDRFFAVRPEGSVSTLKIQRTERGDSAVYLCASSLTREGALGEQFFGPGTRLTVL.

The V gene is TRBV5-5, the J gene TRBJ1-1; no clear D gene. V gave up 4 bases and J gave up 3 bases, with 16 bases separating them. Germline assignment: CDR1 SGHKS and CDR2 YYEKEE (reference sequence). The CDR3 totals 15 residues. CDR3 amino acids: CASSRWVGRYTEAFF. Written as DNA, the CDR3 is TGTGCCAGCAGCCGATGGGTGGGCCGGTACACTGAAGCTTTCTTT.

The chain has TRBV10-3 and TRBJ1-1; 9 nucleotides line up with TRBD1. The CDR3 runs to 14 residues. The J segment lost 10 bases and the V segment lost 0 bases, leaving 6 bases of the junction unmatched. The germline V gene has CDR1 ENHRY and CDR2 SYGVKD. The chain's CDR3 is CAISESYRGQGAFF. CDR3 DNA sequence: TGTGCCATCAGTGAGTCGTACAGGGGGCAGGGAGCTTTCTTT.

This rearrangement joins TRBV19 to TRBJ1-1; no clear D gene. CDR3 size: 13 residues. Germline V gene data show CDR1 as LNHDA and CDR2 as SQIVND (reference sequence). V lost 7 bases and J lost 1, with 10 bases in between. The CDR3: CASMENANTEAFF. The CDR3 DNA is TGTGCCAGTATGGAGAACGCGAACACTGAAGCTTTCTTT. The variable domain in full, with the rest retrieved from reference TRBV19 and TRBJ1-1, is DGGITQSPKYLFRKEGQNVTLSCEQNLNHDAMYWYRQDPGQGLRLIYYSQIVNDFQKGDIAEGYSVSREKKESFPLTVTSAQKNPTAFYLCASMENANTEAFFGQGTRLTVV.

CDR3 protein: CASSPPGQDPGYTF. The DNA for the CDR3 is TGTGCCAGCAGTCCCCCGGGACAGGACCCAGGCTACACCTTC. The V call is TRBV11-2, the J call TRBJ1-2, with TRBD1 matching 8 bases. The CDR3 runs 14 residues. The trim removed 6 bases at V and 8 bases at J, leaving 11 bases unmatched. CDR1 is SGHAT, CDR2 FQNNGV, per germline.

The chain employs TRBV11-2 and TRBJ1-4; D remains unclear. V lost 1 base and J lost 5, with 8 bases in between. CDR1 and CDR2 from the germline V gene are SGHAT and FQNNGV. The CDR3 has 14 amino acids. The CDR3 here is CASSLGGPNEKLFF. As DNA, the CDR3 is TGTGCCAGCAGCTTAGGAGGGCCAAATGAAAAACTGTTTTTT.

V gene TRBV16 combines with J gene TRBJ1-5, with D perhaps TRBD1 (6 bases). The V and J ends lost 2 bases and 6 bases respectively, with 14 bases between them. Germline values: CDR1 KGHSY, CDR2 FQNENV. The CDR3 spans 15 residues. The CDR3 is CASSQVFQGSQPQHF. CDR3 nucleotide sequence: TGTGCCAGCAGCCAAGTTTTCCAGGGGAGTCAGCCCCAGCATTTT.

This clone was recorded once. The V call is TRBV5-1, the J call TRBJ2-7, with TRBD1 as a possible D gene (6 bases). The CDR3 totals 13 residues. Trimming took off 6 bases at V and 4 bases at J, with 14 bases between the two ends. The germline V gene encodes CDR1 SGHRS and CDR2 YFSETQ. The CDR3 sequence is CASNPDRLYEQYF. The CDR3 coding sequence is TGCGCCAGCAACCCGGACAGACTATACGAGCAGTACTTC.

This clone was counted only a few times. J is TRBJ1-1 and V is TRBV30; 8 nucleotides line up with TRBD1. The CDR3 contains 12 residues. V shed 5 bases and J 2 bases; nucleotides not matched to a gene: 1. CDR1 is GTSNPN, CDR2 SVGIG, per germline (reference sequence). The CDR3 spells CAWGQGNTEAFF. The CDR3 DNA reads TGTGCCTGGGGACAGGGCAACACTGAAGCTTTCTTT.

The V call is TRBV7-2, the J call TRBJ2-7; D perhaps matches TRBD2 (5 bases). The CDR3 is made up of 14 amino acids. V was clipped by 4 bases and J by 1 base, with 11 bases between them. CDR1 is SGHTA and CDR2 is FQGNSA in the germline V gene. The CDR3 DNA sequence: TGTGCCAGCAGCTACAACGGGGAATCCTACGAGCAGTACTTC. Protein product: CASSYNGESYEQYF.

The V and J genes are TRBV7-9 and TRBJ1-4; no reliable D call. CDR3 length equals 15 residues. Trimming cost V 5 bases and J 5 bases, with 15 bases left between them. Germline-derived CDR1 and CDR2 are SEHNR and FQNEAQ (reference sequence). DNA for the CDR3: TGTGCCAGCAGCGTAGACCAATCGGGGAATGAAAAACTGTTTTTT. Residues: CASSVDQSGNEKLFF.

The chain has TRBV6-5 and TRBJ1-5, with a weak D call TRBD1 (5 bases). The CDR3 length is 13 residues. V shed 6 bases and J shed 6 bases, with 12 bases lying between them. Per the germline V gene, CDR1 is MNHEY and CDR2 is SVGAGI. CDR3 nucleotide sequence: TGTGCCAGCAGGGGGCCGCCGGGTCAGCCCCAGCATTTT. Encoded protein: CASRGPPGQPQHF.

This chain connects TRBV12-3 or TRBV12-4 to TRBJ2-1; 7 nucleotides match TRBD2. V was clipped by 3 bases and J by 9 bases; unmatched bases: 5. The CDR3 extends over 13 amino acids. In nucleotides, the CDR3 is TGTGCCAGCAGTTTCACGTCGGGGGGTGAGCAGTTCTTC. It is translated as CASSFTSGGEQFF.

This chain connects TRBV20-1 to TRBJ1-1; D possibly corresponds to TRBD1 (5 bases). Germline V lookup: CDR1 DFQATT, CDR2 SNEGSKA (reference sequence). The ends were cut back, 3 bases at V and 7 bases at J, with 18 bases in the middle. CDR3 length: 14 residues. CDR3 nucleotide sequence: TGCAGTGCTAGTTCCAGGGTGATAGGTGGTGAAGCTTTCTTT. Its protein is CSASSRVIGGEAFF.